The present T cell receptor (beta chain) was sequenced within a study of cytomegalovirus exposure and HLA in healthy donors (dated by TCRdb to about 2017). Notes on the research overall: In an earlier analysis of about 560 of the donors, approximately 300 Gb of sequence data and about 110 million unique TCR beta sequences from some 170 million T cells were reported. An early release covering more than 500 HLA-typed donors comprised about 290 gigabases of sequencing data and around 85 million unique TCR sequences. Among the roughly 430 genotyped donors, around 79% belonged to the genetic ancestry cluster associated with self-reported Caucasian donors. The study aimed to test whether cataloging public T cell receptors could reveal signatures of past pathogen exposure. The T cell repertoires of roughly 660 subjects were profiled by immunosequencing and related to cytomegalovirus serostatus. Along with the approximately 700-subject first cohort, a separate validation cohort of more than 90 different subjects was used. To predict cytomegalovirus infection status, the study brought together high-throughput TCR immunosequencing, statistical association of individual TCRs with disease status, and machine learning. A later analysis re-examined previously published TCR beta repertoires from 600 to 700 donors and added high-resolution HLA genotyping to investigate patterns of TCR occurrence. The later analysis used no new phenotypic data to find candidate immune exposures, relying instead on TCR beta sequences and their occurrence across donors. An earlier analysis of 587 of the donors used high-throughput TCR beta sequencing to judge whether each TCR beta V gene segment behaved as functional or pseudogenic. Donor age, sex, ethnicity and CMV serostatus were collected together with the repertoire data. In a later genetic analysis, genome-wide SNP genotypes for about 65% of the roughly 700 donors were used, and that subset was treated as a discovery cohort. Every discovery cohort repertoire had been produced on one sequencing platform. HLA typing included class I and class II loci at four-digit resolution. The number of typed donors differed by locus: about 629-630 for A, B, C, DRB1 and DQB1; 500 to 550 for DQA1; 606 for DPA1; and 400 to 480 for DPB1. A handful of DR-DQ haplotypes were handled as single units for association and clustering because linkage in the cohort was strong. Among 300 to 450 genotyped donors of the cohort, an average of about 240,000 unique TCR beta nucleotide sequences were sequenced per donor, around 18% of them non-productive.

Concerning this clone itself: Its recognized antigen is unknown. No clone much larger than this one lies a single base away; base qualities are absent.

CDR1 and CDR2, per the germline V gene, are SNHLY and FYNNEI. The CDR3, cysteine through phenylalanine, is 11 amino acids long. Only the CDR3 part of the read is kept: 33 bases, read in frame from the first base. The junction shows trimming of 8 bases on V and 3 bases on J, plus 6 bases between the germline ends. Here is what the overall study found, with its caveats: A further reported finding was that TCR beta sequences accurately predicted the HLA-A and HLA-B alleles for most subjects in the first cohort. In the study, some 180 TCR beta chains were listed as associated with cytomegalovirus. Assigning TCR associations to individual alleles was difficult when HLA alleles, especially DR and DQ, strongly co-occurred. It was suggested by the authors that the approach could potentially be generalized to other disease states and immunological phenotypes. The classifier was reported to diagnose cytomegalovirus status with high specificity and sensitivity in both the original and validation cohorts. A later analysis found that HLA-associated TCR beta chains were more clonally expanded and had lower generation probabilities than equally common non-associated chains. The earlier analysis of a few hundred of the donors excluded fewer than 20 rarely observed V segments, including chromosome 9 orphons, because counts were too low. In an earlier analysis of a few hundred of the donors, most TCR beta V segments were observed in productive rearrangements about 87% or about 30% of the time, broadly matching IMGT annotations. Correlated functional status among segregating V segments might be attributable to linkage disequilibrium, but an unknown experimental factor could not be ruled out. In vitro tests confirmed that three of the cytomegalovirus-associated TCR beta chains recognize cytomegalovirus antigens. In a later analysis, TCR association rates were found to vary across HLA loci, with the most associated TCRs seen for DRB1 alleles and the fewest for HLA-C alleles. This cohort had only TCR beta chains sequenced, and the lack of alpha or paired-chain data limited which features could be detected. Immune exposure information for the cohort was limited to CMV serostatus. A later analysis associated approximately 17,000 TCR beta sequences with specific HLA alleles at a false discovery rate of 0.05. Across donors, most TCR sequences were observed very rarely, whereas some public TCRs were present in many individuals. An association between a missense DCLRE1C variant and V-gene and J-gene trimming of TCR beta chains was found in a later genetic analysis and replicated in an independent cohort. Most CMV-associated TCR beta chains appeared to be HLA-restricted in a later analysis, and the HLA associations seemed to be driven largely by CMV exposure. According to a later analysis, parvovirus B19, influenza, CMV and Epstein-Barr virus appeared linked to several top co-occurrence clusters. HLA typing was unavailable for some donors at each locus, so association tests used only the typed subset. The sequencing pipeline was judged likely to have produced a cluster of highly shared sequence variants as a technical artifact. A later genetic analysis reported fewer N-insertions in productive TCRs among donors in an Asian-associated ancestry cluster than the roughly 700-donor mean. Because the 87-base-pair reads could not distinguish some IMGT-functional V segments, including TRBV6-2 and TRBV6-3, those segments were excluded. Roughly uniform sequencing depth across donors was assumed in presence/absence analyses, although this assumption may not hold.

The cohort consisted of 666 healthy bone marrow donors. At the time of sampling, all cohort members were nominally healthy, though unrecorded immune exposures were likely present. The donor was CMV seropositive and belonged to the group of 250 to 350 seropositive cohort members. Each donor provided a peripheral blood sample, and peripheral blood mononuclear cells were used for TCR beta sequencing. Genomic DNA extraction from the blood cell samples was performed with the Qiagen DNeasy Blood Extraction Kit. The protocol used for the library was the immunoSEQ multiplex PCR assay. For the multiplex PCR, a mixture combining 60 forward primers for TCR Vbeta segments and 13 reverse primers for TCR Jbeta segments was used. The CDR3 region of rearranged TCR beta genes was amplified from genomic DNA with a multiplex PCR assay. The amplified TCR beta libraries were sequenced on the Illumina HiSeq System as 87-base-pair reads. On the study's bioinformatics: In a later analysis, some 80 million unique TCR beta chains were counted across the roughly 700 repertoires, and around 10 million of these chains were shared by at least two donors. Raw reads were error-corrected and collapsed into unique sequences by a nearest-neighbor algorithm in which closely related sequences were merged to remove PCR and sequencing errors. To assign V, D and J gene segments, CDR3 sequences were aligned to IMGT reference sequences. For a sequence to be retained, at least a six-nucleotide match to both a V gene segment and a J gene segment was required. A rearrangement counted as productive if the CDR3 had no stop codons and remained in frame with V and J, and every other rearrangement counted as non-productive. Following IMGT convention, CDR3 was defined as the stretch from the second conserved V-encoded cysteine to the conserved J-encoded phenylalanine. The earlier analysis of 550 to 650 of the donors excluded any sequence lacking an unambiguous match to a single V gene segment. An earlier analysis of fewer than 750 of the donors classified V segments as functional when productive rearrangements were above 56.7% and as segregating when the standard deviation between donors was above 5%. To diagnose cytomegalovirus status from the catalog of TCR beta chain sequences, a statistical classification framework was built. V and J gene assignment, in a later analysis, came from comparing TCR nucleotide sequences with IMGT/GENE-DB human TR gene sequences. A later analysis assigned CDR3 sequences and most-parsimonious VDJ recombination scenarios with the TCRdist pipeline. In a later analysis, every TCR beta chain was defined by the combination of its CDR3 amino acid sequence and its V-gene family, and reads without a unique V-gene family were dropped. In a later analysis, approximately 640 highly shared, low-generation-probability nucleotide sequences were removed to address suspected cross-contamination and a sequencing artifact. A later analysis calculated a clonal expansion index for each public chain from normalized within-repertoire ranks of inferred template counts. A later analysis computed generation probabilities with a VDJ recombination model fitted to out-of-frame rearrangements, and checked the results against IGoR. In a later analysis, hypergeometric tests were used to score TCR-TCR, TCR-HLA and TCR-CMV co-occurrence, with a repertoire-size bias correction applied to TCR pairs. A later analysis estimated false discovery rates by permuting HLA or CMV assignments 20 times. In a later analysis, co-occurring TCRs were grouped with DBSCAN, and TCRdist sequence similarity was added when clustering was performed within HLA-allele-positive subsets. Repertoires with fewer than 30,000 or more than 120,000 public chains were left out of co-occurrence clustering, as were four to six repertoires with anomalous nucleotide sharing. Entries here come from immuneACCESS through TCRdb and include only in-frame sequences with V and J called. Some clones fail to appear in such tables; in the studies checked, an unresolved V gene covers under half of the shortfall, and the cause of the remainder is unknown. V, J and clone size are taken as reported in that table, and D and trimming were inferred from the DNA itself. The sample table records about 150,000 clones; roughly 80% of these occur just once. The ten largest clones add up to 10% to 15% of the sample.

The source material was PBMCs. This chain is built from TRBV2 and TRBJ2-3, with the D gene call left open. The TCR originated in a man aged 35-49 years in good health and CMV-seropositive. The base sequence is TGTGCCAGCGTTTTAACAGATACGCAGTATTTT. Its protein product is CASVLTDTQYF.